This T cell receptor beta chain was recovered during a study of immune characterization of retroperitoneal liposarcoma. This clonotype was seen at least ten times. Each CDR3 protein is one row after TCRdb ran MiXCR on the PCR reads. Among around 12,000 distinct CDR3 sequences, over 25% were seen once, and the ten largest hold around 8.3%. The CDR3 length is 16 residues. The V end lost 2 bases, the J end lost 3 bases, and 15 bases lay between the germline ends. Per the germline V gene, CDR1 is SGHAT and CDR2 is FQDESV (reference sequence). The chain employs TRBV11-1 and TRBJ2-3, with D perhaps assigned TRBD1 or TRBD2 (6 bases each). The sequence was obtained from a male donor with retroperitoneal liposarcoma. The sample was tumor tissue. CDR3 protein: CASSLTGTGRTDTQYF. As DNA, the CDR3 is TGTGCCAGCAGCTTAACAGGCACAGGGAGGACAGATACGCAGTATTTT.